This TCR beta chain was captured by sequencing in a study of T cell responses to AZD1222 COVID-19 vaccine. Generated by immunoSEQ multiplex PCR, the TCRdb table keeps only in-frame clones and is missing some. The sample carries roughly 71,000 clones, around 85% recorded once. Trimming pared 4 bases from V and 1 base from J, leaving 17 bases between. Germline CDR1 SGHRS, CDR2 YFSETQ. The CDR3 is 16 residues long. The source is an adult in good health. The chain has TRBV5-1 and TRBJ1-1, with a possible D match to TRBD1 (6 bases). The sequences come from peripheral blood, collected on day 0 of AZD1222 vaccination. The CDR3 loop is CASSPGQTYRNTEAFF. CDR3 DNA: TGCGCCAGCAGCCCCGGACAGACATACCGGAACACTGAAGCTTTCTTT.